Listed below are T cell receptor beta chains from one sample, sequenced in a study of read filtering for tumor transcriptome and immune sequencing. TCRdb analysed the reads with MiXCR anew, one entry per CDR3 protein. The sample includes roughly 93,000 distinct CDR3 sequences, about a fifth of them seen just once. The sample taken for sequencing was a population of CD138-negative cells sorted from bone marrow. The receptors come from a donor aged 40 or older with multiple myeloma. CDR3s include the opening cysteine and the closing phenylalanine or tryptophan. Each record gives: V gene, D gene, clone size, J gene, CDR3 DNA, CDR3 protein. A D gene is named only where the DNA matches it firmly. Where a row states a size, it is once, few, many or the class of an expanded clone; other rows omit it.

>TRBV6-5|TRBD1|many|TRBJ1-1
TGTGCCAGCAGTATGACAGGGGTCGCCCCACAGAAAGCTTTCTTT
CASSMTGVAPQKAFF
>TRBV28|NA|many|TRBJ2-6
TGTGCCAGCAGAAATCAAGGGAGCTCTGGGGCCAACGTCCTGACTTTC
CASRNQGSSGANVLTF
>TRBV2|NA|many|TRBJ2-3
TGTGCCTCCAGCCGGAGGGCGGGAGATACGCAGTATTTT
CASSRRAGDTQYF
>TRBV20-1|NA|many|TRBJ2-3
TGCAGTGCTAGAGATTGGGCGAGCACAGATACGCAGTATTTT
CSARDWASTDTQYF
>TRBV28|TRBD1|many|TRBJ2-1
TGTGCCAGCAGCCTGACAGGGTTTGAGTACAATGAGCAGTTCTTC
CASSLTGFEYNEQFF
>TRBV12-3/TRBV12-4|TRBD1|NA|TRBJ2-5
TGTGCCAGCAGTCCCGGACAGGCGACTACCCAAGAGACCCAGTGCTTC
CASSPGQATTQETQCF
>TRBV6-6|NA|many|TRBJ2-3
TGTGCCAGCAGTTTCGGAATGTCCGATACGCAGTATTTT
CASSFGMSDTQYF
>TRBV20-1|TRBD2|NA|TRBJ2-5
TGCAGTGCCGGTCGGGCTAGCGGGGGGGTTATGGAGACCCAGTACTTC
CSAGRASGGVMETQYF
>TRBV5-1|NA|few|TRBJ1-1
TGCGCCAGCAGCCTGGGGACGAGTGGCACTGAAGCTTTCTTT
CASSLGTSGTEAFF
>TRBV2|TRBD1|many|TRBJ2-7
TGTGCCACCCTCCGGGACAGGGGCTACGAGCAGTACTTC
CATLRDRGYEQYF
>TRBV3-1|TRBD2|many|TRBJ2-7
TGTGCCAGCAGCCAAGTCCCAGCGGGGTCCTCCTACGAGCAGTACTTC
CASSQVPAGSSYEQYF
>TRBV5-1|NA|many|TRBJ1-4
TGCGCCAGCAGCTTGTGGGGCGAGGGTAACGAAAAACTGTTTTTT
CASSLWGEGNEKLFF
>TRBV5-1|NA|NA|TRBJ2-1
TGCGCCAGCAGCCCGAGTGGGGGGGGGGCCTCCTACAATGAGCAGTTCTTC
CASSPSGGGASYNEQFF
>TRBV14|TRBD1|once|TRBJ1-1
TGTGCCAGCAGCCGACTGGGACAGGGCGGCACTGAAGCTTTCTTT
CASSRLGQGGTEAFF
>TRBV6-6|NA|NA|TRBJ2-5
TGTGCCAGCACCTCCCGAGTCCGGGACGGACAAGAGACCCAGTACTTC
CASTSRVRDGQETQYF
>TRBV5-1|NA|many|TRBJ2-5
TGCGCCAGCTCCCTCTCTAGCGTTGAGGAGACCCAGTACTTC
CASSLSSVEETQYF
>TRBV20-1|NA|many|TRBJ1-1
TGCAGTGCTAAAGGGGTGGGCACTGAAGCTTTCTTT
CSAKGVGTEAFF
>TRBV9|TRBD2|many|TRBJ2-1
TGTGCCAGCAGCGTAGCTACCGGTTTAGCGGGGGCATCCTACAATGAGCAGTTCTTC
CASSVATGLAGASYNEQFF
>TRBV4-1|TRBD2|many|TRBJ2-5
TGCGCCAGCAGCCAAGCGCTAGCGGGACAAGAGACCCAGTACTTC
CASSQALAGQETQYF
>TRBV30|NA|many|TRBJ2-5
TGTGCCTGGTCCGAGATCTACGCGGGAAAGACCCAGTACTTC
CAWSEIYAGKTQYF
>TRBV5-1|NA|many|TRBJ2-7
TGCGCCAGCAGCGCCACGGGGGTCGAGCAGTACTTC
CASSATGVEQYF
>TRBV19|NA|NA|TRBJ1-4
TGTGCCAGTAGTATCGGGTGGTTGAATGAAAAACTGTTTTTT
CASSIGWLNEKLFF
>TRBV5-5|TRBD1|many|TRBJ2-7
TGTGCCAGCAGCTCCGCCGGGACAGGGGGCATCCACGAGCAGTACTTC
CASSSAGTGGIHEQYF
>TRBV24-1|NA|NA|TRBJ1-4
TGTGCCACCAGTGAAGTCTCAACAGGGAAAGGAAAACTGTTTTTT
CATSEVSTGKGKLFF
>TRBV7-2|NA|many|TRBJ1-1
TGTGCCAGCAGCATCTCAACGAACACTGAAGCTTTCTTT
CASSISTNTEAFF
>TRBV4-1|NA|few|TRBJ1-5
TGCGCCAGCAGCCAAGATTTTTCGAGTAAGGGCAATCAGCCCCAGCATTTT
CASSQDFSSKGNQPQHF
>TRBV5-4|TRBD2|NA|TRBJ2-5
TGTGCCAGCAGCTTGGTGCTAGCGGGACAAGAGACCCAGTACTTC
CASSLVLAGQETQYF
>TRBV24-1|NA|few|TRBJ2-1
TGTGCCACCAGTGATCCGGGCCCCTACAATGAGCAGTTCTTC
CATSDPGPYNEQFF
>TRBV29-1|NA|many|TRBJ2-3
TGCAGCGTTGAATTGGGGGGGCCTCAAGATACGCAGTATTTT
CSVELGGPQDTQYF
>TRBV28|TRBD1|many|TRBJ1-5
TGTGCCAGCAGTCCCAGGGACCCAATCCGGGACAGGGGGTACAATCAGCCCCAGCATTTT
CASSPRDPIRDRGYNQPQHF
>TRBV24-1|NA|many|TRBJ2-3
TGTGCCACCAGTGATAGGTTCGGGGATACGCAGTATTTT
CATSDRFGDTQYF
>TRBV20-1|NA|many|TRBJ2-5
TGCAGTGCTATATACCCGACCCAAGAGACCCAGTACTTC
CSAIYPTQETQYF
>TRBV7-9|TRBD1|NA|TRBJ1-2
TGTGCCAGCAGCCTTAGTACAGGGGGGAACTATGGCTACACCTTC
CASSLSTGGNYGYTF
>TRBV5-4|TRBD2|many|TRBJ2-1
TGTGCCAGCAGCTTTGGTGGCATCGGGGGGAGGTCCTACAATGAGCAGTTCTTC
CASSFGGIGGRSYNEQFF
>TRBV20-1|TRBD2|many|TRBJ2-5
TGCAGTGCTAAAAACCGGGGGGGACAAGAGACCCAGTACTTC
CSAKNRGGQETQYF
>TRBV28|NA|many|TRBJ2-1
TGTGCCAGCATCGAGGGGAGCTCCTACAATGAGCAGTTCTTC
CASIEGSSYNEQFF
>TRBV3-1|NA|few|TRBJ1-6
TGTGCCAGCAGCCCCAACAGGGTTAGAAGTGATTCACCCCTCCACTTT
CASSPNRVRSDSPLHF
>TRBV2|NA|many|TRBJ2-1
TGTGCCAGGAGGACGGTGTCGGACCATGAGCAGTTCTTC
CARRTVSDHEQFF
>TRBV23-1|NA|few|TRBJ1-5
TGCGCCAGCAGTCAAGGGTCCAGCAATCAGCCCCAGCATTTT
CASSQGSSNQPQHF
>TRBV5-1|NA|NA|TRBJ1-1
TGCGCCAGCAGCTTGGTTGGGTCGGGGAACACTGATGCTTTCTTT
CASSLVGSGNTDAFF
>TRBV28|NA|many|TRBJ2-7
TGTGCCAGCAGTCTCCCAGGGCGCCCGCAGTACTTC
CASSLPGRPQYF
>TRBV5-4|NA|few|TRBJ1-1
TGTGCCAGCAGCTTCGTAGGCGTTAACACTGAAGCTTTCTTT
CASSFVGVNTEAFF
>TRBV7-9|NA|many|TRBJ2-7
TGTGCCAGCAGCTTAGATTCGATGTCGTACGAGCAGTACTTC
CASSLDSMSYEQYF
>TRBV6-6|NA|many|TRBJ2-1
TGTGCCAGCAGCTATACAGAGAATGAGCAGTTCTTC
CASSYTENEQFF
>TRBV18|NA|many|TRBJ2-1
TGTGCCAGCACTGCGGACCTGGGGGCCTACAATGAGCAGTTCTTC
CASTADLGAYNEQFF
>TRBV28|NA|NA|TRBJ1-5
TGTGCCAGCAGTTTTAGGGGACGTCAGCCCCAGCATTTT
CASSFRGRQPQHF
>TRBV12-3/TRBV12-4|NA|NA|TRBJ1-3
TGTGCCAGCAGTAGGTTGGGGACTGGAAACACCATATATTTT
CASSRLGTGNTIYF
>TRBV15|NA|NA|TRBJ2-3
TGTGCCACCAGCAGACGACAAGGACGAGGGGAGCAGTATTTT
CATSRRQGRGEQYF
>TRBV7-3|TRBD2|many|TRBJ2-1
TGTGCCAGCAGCTTAGCGGGGGGGCCCTATGAGCAGTTCTTC
CASSLAGGPYEQFF
>TRBV12-3/TRBV12-4|NA|NA|TRBJ1-5
TGTGCCAGCAGTCTGGACAGACCAAATCAGCCCCAGCATTTT
CASSLDRPNQPQHF
>TRBV2|TRBD1|many|TRBJ1-2
TGTGCCAGCAGTCCGAGACAGGGGGACGCTGGCTACACCTTC
CASSPRQGDAGYTF
>TRBV9|TRBD1|many|TRBJ2-1
TGTGCCAGCAGCGTAGGTGGCAGGGGGAATGAGCAGTTCTTC
CASSVGGRGNEQFF
>TRBV28|TRBD2|NA|TRBJ2-5
TGTGCCAGCAGTCCCCCCGCGCGGGGGCAAGAGACCCAGTACTTC
CASSPPARGQETQYF
>TRBV18|NA|many|TRBJ2-7
TGTGCCAGCTCACCACCGGCCCCGGACGCCTCCTACGAGCAGTACTTC
CASSPPAPDASYEQYF
>TRBV29-1|NA|many|TRBJ1-2
TGCAGCGTGCCCAGATTGGGATACTATGGCTACACCTTC
CSVPRLGYYGYTF
>TRBV7-2|NA|NA|TRBJ1-5
TGTGCCAGCAGCCACGACAGGTATCAGCCCCAGCATTTT
CASSHDRYQPQHF
>TRBV29-1|NA|many|TRBJ1-1
TGCAGCGTTGTCCGTCACAGCTACACTGAAGCTTTCTTT
CSVVRHSYTEAFF
>TRBV4-2|NA|many|TRBJ2-7
TGTGCCAGCAGCCAGGGGCGGCAACTGGAACAGTACTTC
CASSQGRQLEQYF
>TRBV10-2|NA|NA|TRBJ2-5
TGCGCCAGCAGTGAGTCGTTGGGGGCGAGTTATCAAGAGACCCAGTACTTC
CASSESLGASYQETQYF
>TRBV7-9|TRBD1|many|TRBJ2-5
TGTGCCAGCAGCTTACTGCCACTGTTATGGGGACAGGAAGAGACCCAGTACTTC
CASSLLPLLWGQEETQYF